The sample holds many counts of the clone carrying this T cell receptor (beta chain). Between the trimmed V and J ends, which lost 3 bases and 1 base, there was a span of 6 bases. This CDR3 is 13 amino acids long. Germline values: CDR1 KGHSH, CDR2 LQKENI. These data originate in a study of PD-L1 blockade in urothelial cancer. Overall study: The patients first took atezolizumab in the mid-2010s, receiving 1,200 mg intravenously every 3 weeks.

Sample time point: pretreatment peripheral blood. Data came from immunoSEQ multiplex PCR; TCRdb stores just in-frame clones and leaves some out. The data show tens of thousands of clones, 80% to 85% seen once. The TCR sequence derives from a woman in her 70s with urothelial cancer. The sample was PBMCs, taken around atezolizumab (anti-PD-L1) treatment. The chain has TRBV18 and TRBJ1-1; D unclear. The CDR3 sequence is CASSPAGNTEAFF. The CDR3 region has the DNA TGTGCCAGCTCACCCGCCGGGAACACTGAAGCTTTCTTT.